Listed below are T cell receptor beta chains from one sample, sequenced in a study of blood T cell repertoires in COVID-19. Using immunoSEQ multiplex PCR, the repertoire was profiled, and TCRdb retains in-frame clones only, with some absent. The sample comprises approximately 450,000 clones, approximately 92% of which are singletons, and approximately 1.2% rests with the top ten. Sequencing used PBMCs or T cells enriched from blood (not recorded which). The receptors shown here come from a man aged 30 to 39 who had recovered from COVID-19. The CDR3 runs from the conserved cysteine through the conserved F or W. Each record gives: V gene, D gene, clone size, J gene, CDR3 protein, CDR3 DNA. The D gene is left open where the match is weak. Expanded clones get a size class; other rows say once, few or many, or leave the size out.

v_call: TRBV7-9; d_call: -; clone_size: -; j_call: TRBJ2-5; cdr3_aa: CASSQGGGSETQYF; cdr3_nt: TGTGCCAGCAGCCAGGGAGGGGGATCAGAGACCCAGTACTTC
v_call: TRBV3-1/TRBV3-2; d_call: -; clone_size: few; j_call: TRBJ1-2; cdr3_aa: CASSQANSYEGTF; cdr3_nt: TGTGCCAGCAGCCAAGCCAACTCCTATGAGGGCACCTTC
v_call: TRBV11-2; d_call: -; clone_size: -; j_call: TRBJ2-3; cdr3_aa: CASSPSWRSSTDTQYF; cdr3_nt: TGTGCCAGCAGCCCCTCTTGGCGGTCTAGCACAGATACGCAGTATTTT
v_call: TRBV2; d_call: -; clone_size: -; j_call: TRBJ2-5; cdr3_aa: CASSELAGETQYF; cdr3_nt: TGTGCCAGCAGTGAGTTAGCAGGGGAGACCCAGTACTTC
v_call: TRBV2; d_call: TRBD1; clone_size: few; j_call: TRBJ1-2; cdr3_aa: CASSEVVTGDLWDGYTF; cdr3_nt: TGTGCCAGCAGTGAAGTGGTGACAGGGGACCTCTGGGATGGCTACACCTTC
v_call: TRBV2; d_call: TRBD2; clone_size: -; j_call: TRBJ2-1; cdr3_aa: CASSGTVSGRSYNEQFF; cdr3_nt: TGTGCCAGCAGCGGAACAGTTAGCGGGAGGTCCTACAATGAGCAGTTCTTC
v_call: TRBV18; d_call: TRBD1; clone_size: -; j_call: TRBJ2-7; cdr3_aa: CASSSTPGQIYEQYF; cdr3_nt: TGTGCCAGCTCATCCACCCCGGGACAGATCTACGAGCAGTACTTC
v_call: TRBV24-1; d_call: -; clone_size: -; j_call: TRBJ2-3; cdr3_aa: CATSDPGGPGGSDTQYF; cdr3_nt: TGTGCCACCAGTGACCCCGGGGGGCCGGGAGGTTCAGATACGCAGTATTTT
v_call: TRBV7-2; d_call: TRBD1; clone_size: once; j_call: TRBJ1-1; cdr3_aa: CASSLVYRGGTEAFF; cdr3_nt: TGTGCCAGCAGCTTAGTATACAGGGGAGGCACTGAAGCTTTCTTT
v_call: TRBV27; d_call: TRBD1; clone_size: -; j_call: TRBJ1-1; cdr3_aa: CASSTDRGGAFF; cdr3_nt: TGTGCCAGCAGCACGGACAGGGGGGGAGCTTTCTTT
v_call: TRBV28; d_call: TRBD1; clone_size: -; j_call: TRBJ1-2; cdr3_aa: CASSLQTGFGYTF; cdr3_nt: TGTGCCAGCAGTTTACAGACAGGGTTTGGCTACACCTTC
v_call: TRBV28; d_call: -; clone_size: -; j_call: TRBJ2-7; cdr3_aa: CASSLLQTYEQYF; cdr3_nt: TGTGCCAGCAGTTTACTCCAGACCTACGAGCAGTACTTC
v_call: TRBV29-1; d_call: TRBD2; clone_size: -; j_call: TRBJ2-1; cdr3_aa: CSAILSGAYNEQFF; cdr3_nt: TGCAGCGCGATCCTTAGCGGGGCCTACAATGAGCAGTTCTTC
v_call: TRBV5-1; d_call: TRBD1; clone_size: -; j_call: TRBJ2-7; cdr3_aa: CASSWGGTGGSYEQYF; cdr3_nt: TGCGCCAGCAGCTGGGGAGGGACAGGGGGATCCTACGAGCAGTACTTC
v_call: TRBV7-2; d_call: TRBD2; clone_size: -; j_call: TRBJ2-1; cdr3_aa: CASSLWTSVAHNEQFF; cdr3_nt: TGTGCCAGCAGCTTATGGACTAGCGTTGCTCACAATGAGCAGTTCTTC
v_call: TRBV29-1; d_call: TRBD1; clone_size: -; j_call: TRBJ2-7; cdr3_aa: CSVASDRGFEQYF; cdr3_nt: TGCAGCGTTGCGAGCGACAGGGGATTTGAGCAGTACTTC
v_call: TRBV10-2; d_call: -; clone_size: -; j_call: TRBJ2-7; cdr3_aa: CASNLAQEYEQYF; cdr3_nt: TGCGCCAGCAACCTAGCTCAGGAATACGAGCAGTACTTC
v_call: TRBV5-1; d_call: -; clone_size: -; j_call: TRBJ2-5; cdr3_aa: CASSLEAGETQYF; cdr3_nt: TGCGCCAGCAGCTTGGAGGCAGGAGAGACCCAGTACTTC
v_call: TRBV6-5; d_call: TRBD2; clone_size: -; j_call: TRBJ2-1; cdr3_aa: CATWEREGGATSQFF; cdr3_nt: TGTGCCACCTGGGAGCGGGAGGGCGGTGCGACCAGTCAGTTCTTC
v_call: TRBV10-3; d_call: -; clone_size: -; j_call: TRBJ2-3; cdr3_aa: CAIKRTVGSADTQYF; cdr3_nt: TGTGCCATCAAAAGGACAGTTGGTAGCGCAGATACGCAGTATTTT
v_call: TRBV30; d_call: TRBD2; clone_size: -; j_call: TRBJ2-7; cdr3_aa: CAYSGGSSYEQYF; cdr3_nt: TGTGCCTACTCGGGAGGCAGCTCCTACGAGCAGTACTTC
v_call: TRBV5-8; d_call: TRBD2; clone_size: -; j_call: TRBJ2-2; cdr3_aa: CASSEPSGSPGELFF; cdr3_nt: TGTGCCAGCAGCGAGCCTAGCGGGAGCCCCGGGGAGCTGTTTTTT
v_call: TRBV15; d_call: TRBD2; clone_size: -; j_call: TRBJ2-1; cdr3_aa: CATSREGGSYNEQFF; cdr3_nt: TGTGCCACCAGCAGAGAGGGGGGGTCCTACAATGAGCAGTTCTTC
v_call: TRBV7-2; d_call: -; clone_size: -; j_call: TRBJ1-2; cdr3_aa: CASRPTVMGVYGYTF; cdr3_nt: TGTGCCAGCAGGCCGACGGTAATGGGCGTCTATGGCTACACCTTC
v_call: TRBV5-1; d_call: TRBD2; clone_size: -; j_call: TRBJ2-5; cdr3_aa: CASSWTRDKETQYF; cdr3_nt: TGCGCCAGCAGTTGGACTAGAGATAAAGAGACCCAGTACTTC
v_call: TRBV5-6; d_call: -; clone_size: -; j_call: TRBJ2-1; cdr3_aa: CASSPGALGTYNEQFF; cdr3_nt: TGTGCCAGCAGCCCTGGGGCCCTGGGCACCTACAATGAGCAGTTCTTC
v_call: TRBV10-2; d_call: TRBD1; clone_size: -; j_call: TRBJ2-2; cdr3_aa: CAGTGGQGVGGELFF; cdr3_nt: TGCGCCGGGACTGGGGGACAGGGAGTAGGCGGGGAGCTGTTTTTT
v_call: TRBV28; d_call: TRBD1; clone_size: -; j_call: TRBJ1-6; cdr3_aa: CASSSDDRGRGSPLHF; cdr3_nt: TGTGCCAGCAGTTCGGATGACAGGGGGCGCGGGTCACCCCTCCACTTT
v_call: TRBV4-2; d_call: TRBD2; clone_size: -; j_call: TRBJ2-3; cdr3_aa: CASSHGPGLASTDTQYF; cdr3_nt: TGTGCCAGCAGCCACGGACCGGGACTAGCTAGCACAGATACGCAGTATTTT
v_call: TRBV5-4; d_call: -; clone_size: -; j_call: TRBJ1-2; cdr3_aa: CASTRGYGYTF; cdr3_nt: TGTGCCAGCACTCGGGGATATGGCTACACCTTC
v_call: TRBV10-1; d_call: -; clone_size: -; j_call: TRBJ2-3; cdr3_aa: CASSGQLGTQYF; cdr3_nt: TGCGCCAGCAGTGGACAGCTGGGTACGCAGTATTTT
v_call: TRBV29-1; d_call: TRBD1; clone_size: -; j_call: TRBJ2-7; cdr3_aa: CSVENRDRGTYEQYF; cdr3_nt: TGCAGCGTTGAAAACCGGGACAGGGGAACCTACGAGCAGTACTTC
v_call: TRBV5-6; d_call: -; clone_size: -; j_call: TRBJ1-2; cdr3_aa: CASSPLGGGYGYTF; cdr3_nt: TGTGCCAGCAGCCCCCTCGGGGGAGGCTATGGCTACACCTTC
v_call: TRBV18; d_call: TRBD1; clone_size: -; j_call: TRBJ1-1; cdr3_aa: CASSPRDRLSLRSLAFF; cdr3_nt: TGTGCCAGCTCACCTAGGGACAGGCTGAGCTTGCGTTCTTTAGCTTTCTTT
v_call: TRBV7-2; d_call: -; clone_size: few; j_call: TRBJ2-5; cdr3_aa: CASSARTSAGETQYF; cdr3_nt: TGTGCCAGCAGCGCCCGGACCTCTGCGGGAGAGACCCAGTACTTC
v_call: TRBV7-3; d_call: TRBD1; clone_size: -; j_call: TRBJ2-1; cdr3_aa: CASSLQGAYEQFF; cdr3_nt: TGTGCCAGCAGCTTACAGGGGGCTTATGAGCAGTTCTTC
v_call: TRBV28; d_call: TRBD1; clone_size: -; j_call: TRBJ2-7; cdr3_aa: CASSSQRDRGNEQYF; cdr3_nt: TGTGCCAGCAGTTCGCAACGGGACAGGGGGAACGAGCAGTACTTC
v_call: TRBV5-1; d_call: -; clone_size: few; j_call: TRBJ2-1; cdr3_aa: CASSSLNEQFF; cdr3_nt: TGCGCCAGCAGCTCCTTAAATGAGCAGTTCTTC
v_call: TRBV12-3/TRBV12-4; d_call: -; clone_size: -; j_call: TRBJ2-1; cdr3_aa: CASSRSEGIEQFF; cdr3_nt: TGTGCCAGCAGCCGCTCGGAGGGGATTGAGCAGTTCTTC
v_call: TRBV18; d_call: -; clone_size: -; j_call: TRBJ1-2; cdr3_aa: CASSPPAGLESSGYTF; cdr3_nt: TGTGCCAGCTCACCACCAGCTGGCTTGGAGTCCTCTGGCTACACCTTC
v_call: TRBV3-1/TRBV3-2; d_call: -; clone_size: -; j_call: TRBJ2-4; cdr3_aa: CASSLRGDKNIQYF; cdr3_nt: TGTGCCAGCAGCCTCAGGGGGGACAAAAACATTCAGTACTTC
v_call: TRBV2; d_call: -; clone_size: -; j_call: TRBJ2-5; cdr3_aa: CASSEEAEETQYF; cdr3_nt: TGTGCCAGCAGTGAGGAGGCGGAAGAGACCCAGTACTTC
v_call: TRBV30; d_call: -; clone_size: -; j_call: TRBJ1-2; cdr3_aa: CACPYEEGYGYTF; cdr3_nt: TGTGCCTGCCCCTATGAGGAAGGTTACGGCTACACCTTC
v_call: TRBV3-1/TRBV3-2; d_call: -; clone_size: -; j_call: TRBJ2-2; cdr3_aa: CASSQVEAGANGGELFF; cdr3_nt: TGTGCCAGCAGCCAAGTCGAGGCAGGGGCGAACGGAGGGGAGCTGTTTTTT
v_call: TRBV19; d_call: TRBD2; clone_size: few; j_call: TRBJ2-1; cdr3_aa: CASTPSGRHNEQFF; cdr3_nt: TGTGCCAGTACCCCTAGCGGGAGGCACAATGAGCAGTTCTTC